Sequencing of this TCR beta chain was carried out in a study of cytomegalovirus exposure and HLA in healthy donors. This clone was counted a few times. V lost 5 bases and J 8 bases, leaving 12 bases between the germline ends. Germline V gene data show CDR1 as KGHSH and CDR2 as LQKENI. There are 12 residues in the CDR3. Amplification used 60 Vbeta primers and 13 Jbeta primers. Sequencing was performed with immunoSEQ multiplex PCR; in TCRdb, only in-frame clones are kept and a portion is missing. The repertoire includes 130,000 to 150,000 clones, about four fifths of them detected once, and over 2.5% sits in the top ten.

The specimen was PBMCs. This TCR derives from a male donor in good health and CMV-seronegative. This rearrangement joins TRBV18 to TRBJ1-1; weak D call: TRBD1 (5 bases). In DNA, the CDR3 is TGTGCCAGCTCAAAAACAGGCCCCGAAGCTTTCTTT. Translating gives CASSKTGPEAFF.